Here is one T cell receptor beta chain with its context. This receptor's antigen is unknown. There are no base qualities to consult, and no much larger clone falls within one base. These data are taken from a study of blood T cell repertoires in COVID-19 (dated by TCRdb to the early 2020s). Background on the whole study: Samples from collaborators originated in the United States, Italy and Spain and spanned both the acute and convalescent phases of COVID-19. The sample metadata nearly always contained a de-identified subject ID, COVID-19 status, age in years and sex. Subjects who had been exposed to COVID-19, were actively infected with it, or had recovered from it provided the deeply sampled blood TCRbeta repertoires that made up the dataset. The material from the prospective study consisted of cDNA or gDNA derived from T cells, B-cell-depleted T cells, or PBMCs. The repertoires were released in a freely available public database intended as a resource for research on the immune response to SARS-CoV-2. Where available, HLA class I and class II types were taken from metadata supplied by the sample provider and were not determined by assay-based typing. Samples were obtained from the ongoing ImmuneRACE study (first 160 participants) and from over 1,000 subjects provided by 6 global collaborators.

On the study overall, not on this receptor specifically: How much clinical and demographic metadata was included differed by source and by participant, and the metadata was provided uncurated.

The germline V gene provides CDR1 MGHRA and CDR2 YSYEKL. The CDR3 sequence holds 16 residues, the cysteine and phenylalanine included. Only the CDR3 portion is preserved as DNA: 48 bases, with reading frame beginning at the first base. The V end gives up 0 bases and the J end 3 bases, leaving 6 bases in the junction not matched to a gene. One collaborating source in Seattle enrolled patients during active infection and followed them longitudinally through the course of disease. Collaborating institutions collected whole blood in K2EDTA tubes following their own protocols. For TCRbeta analysis, collaborators shipped samples in one of three forms: frozen whole blood, isolated PBMCs, or DNA extracted from either of those sample types. TCRbeta CDR3 regions were amplified from genomic DNA using the immunoSEQ Assay, a bias-controlled multiplex PCR. For the original study's pipeline: The number of nucleated cells in each sample was estimated by amplification of reference gene primers within the assay. To quantify the absolute abundance of each unique TCRbeta CDR3 rearrangement, sequence reads were collapsed and filtered. For each sample, productive Simpson clonality was calculated as the square root of Simpson's diversity index across productive rearrangements. TCRdb stores this immuneACCESS table with in-frame sequences only. Part of the clones is absent; in the studies checked, under half of the shortfall reflects unresolved V genes, and no reason is known for the rest. Clonal size and the V and J genes are those of that table, whereas D and trimming came from the DNA. For this sample the table gives under 110,000 clones, of which 76% were detected only once. 5% to 7.5% of the sample lies in the top ten.

The clonotype comes from an elderly man with COVID-19, enrolled during active disease. Sequencing input: peripheral blood. The rearranged chain carries TRBV4-1 and TRBJ1-1, with 8 bases matching TRBD1. The DNA sequence is as follows: TGCGCCAGCAGCCAAGATCTGACAGGGGTACACACTGAAGCTTTCTTT. This sequence encodes CASSQDLTGVHTEAFF.